The 26 T cell receptor beta chains reported below all come from one sample, sequenced in a study of cytomegalovirus exposure and HLA in healthy donors. In the PCR, 60 Vbeta and 13 Jbeta primers were used. Clones were read by immunoSEQ multiplex PCR, and TCRdb kept only the in-frame ones, dropping some. The sample holds approximately 79,000 clones. Input material: PBMCs. These receptors originate from a boy between 10 and 17 years old in good health and CMV-seronegative.

Comment on this clone: The junction shows a germline mismatch at one end, possibly a read error. V is TRBV4-1 and J is TRBJ2-1; TRBD2 matches 9 bases. Germline assignment: CDR1 MGHRA and CDR2 YSYEKL. The CDR3 covers 17 residues. The CDR3 DNA follows: TGCGCCAGCAGCCAAGATCCTAGCGGGGTCTCCGACAATGAGCAGTTCTTC. It codes for CASSQDPSGVSDNEQFF.

This chain links TRBV5-4 with TRBJ2-7, with 7 positions matching TRBD1. Germline CDR1 and CDR2: SGHNT and YYREEE (reference sequence). This CDR3 is 16 amino acids long. The V and J ends lost 4 bases and 0 bases, in that order; junction bases with no gene match: 10. The CDR3 region is CASSQRTGAVSYEQYF. Here the CDR3 DNA reads TGTGCCAGCAGCCAACGGACAGGAGCCGTCTCCTACGAGCAGTACTTC.

This chain links TRBV30 with TRBJ2-5, with TRBD2 matching over 11 bases. V trimming: 3 bases; J trimming: 5 bases; junction bases outside the gene matches: 2. Germline-derived CDR1 and CDR2 are GTSNPN and SVGIG (reference sequence). The CDR3 has 13 amino acids. CDR3 protein: CAWRLAGAETQYF. The CDR3 region has the DNA TGTGCCTGGAGACTAGCGGGGGCGGAGACCCAGTACTTC.

The V gene is TRBV27, the J gene TRBJ1-2, with 11 bases that match TRBD1. The germline CDR1 and CDR2 sequences are MNHEY and SMNVEV (reference sequence). The CDR3 is made up of 15 amino acids. After removal of 0 bases from V and 4 bases from J, the junction contained 1 base not matched to a gene. The CDR3 DNA reads as TGTGCCAGCAGTTTATCGGGACAGGGGGGCTATGGCTACACCTTC. This encodes CASSLSGQGGYGYTF.

This chain connects TRBV29-1 to TRBJ1-1; no definite D call. Germline lookup yields CDR1 SQVTM and CDR2 ANQGSEA. The CDR3 runs to 12 residues. Trimming stripped 4 bases from V and 0 bases from J, with 6 bases between. The chain's CDR3 is CSVGALNTEAFF. CDR3 in DNA: TGCAGCGTTGGCGCCTTGAACACTGAAGCTTTCTTT. Complete variable domain (other parts from reference TRBV29-1 and TRBJ1-1): SAVISQKPSRDICQRGTSLTIQCQVDSQVTMMFWYRQQPGQSLTLIATANQGSEATYESGFVIDKFPISRPNLTFSTLTVSNMSPEDSSIYLCSVGALNTEAFFGQGTRLTVV.

The chain couples TRBV4-3 to TRBJ2-5, with TRBD2 identical over 14 bases. Germline-derived CDR1 and CDR2 are LGHNA and YSLEER. The CDR3 is 18 residues long. Trimming at V came to 1 base and at J to 5 bases, leaving 9 bases not matched to a gene. DNA for the CDR3: TGCGCCAGCAGCCAAGGGGTCCCGGGACTAGCGGGAGCGGAGACCCAGTACTTC. Translating it yields CASSQGVPGLAGAETQYF.

V usage is TRBV9 and J usage is TRBJ2-1; perhaps TRBD2 as D (5 bases). Deletions cut 8 bases from V and 0 bases from J, with 12 bases between. The germline V gene has CDR1 SGDLS and CDR2 YYNGEE. This CDR3 is 14 amino acids long. CDR3: CASARASSYNEQFF. CDR3 nucleotides: TGTGCCAGTGCGCGGGCCAGCTCCTACAATGAGCAGTTCTTC.

The V call is TRBV11-1, the J call TRBJ1-1; D call uncertain. This CDR3 has 16 amino acids. CDR1 is SGHAT and CDR2 is FQDESV in the germline V gene (reference sequence). Between the trimmed V and J ends, which lost 4 bases and 0 bases, there was a span of 15 bases. Written as DNA, the CDR3 is TGTGCCAGCAGCTCCCAAAGGTTAGCCCTGAACACTGAAGCTTTCTTT. Protein sequence: CASSSQRLALNTEAFF.

This chain connects TRBV6-5 to TRBJ2-1; D unclear. V was clipped by 6 bases and J by 7 bases, with 13 bases between them. Germline-derived CDR1 and CDR2 are MNHEY and SVGAGI. The CDR3 consists of 13 residues. The CDR3 here is CASSRTEENEQFF. The CDR3, as DNA: TGTGCCAGCAGCAGAACCGAGGAAAATGAGCAGTTCTTC.

V usage is TRBV19 and J usage is TRBJ1-5, with a weak D call TRBD1 (6 bases). The V gene lost 4 bases and the J gene lost 6 bases, with 19 bases spanning the gap. Germline-derived CDR1 and CDR2 are LNHDA and SQIVND (reference sequence). The CDR3 covers 16 residues. The CDR3 here is CASSKVQTGRAQPQHF. In DNA form, the CDR3 reads TGTGCCAGTAGTAAAGTGCAGACAGGACGTGCTCAGCCCCAGCATTTT.

J is TRBJ1-4 and V is TRBV27; a possible D gene is TRBD1 (6 bases). Deletions cut 5 bases from V and 5 bases from J, with 15 bases between. CDR1 MNHEY and CDR2 SMNVEV come from the germline V gene (reference sequence). This CDR3 spans 15 amino acids. Here the CDR3 reads CASSPRTALNEKLFF. The CDR3, as DNA: TGTGCCAGCAGTCCAAGGACAGCACTAAATGAAAAACTGTTTTTT.

This chain joins TRBV6-5 and TRBJ1-2, with 7 bases that match TRBD1. The CDR3 totals 15 residues. The germline V gene encodes CDR1 MNHEY and CDR2 SVGAGI. Trimming took 6 bases from V and 8 from J; bases not matched to a gene: 15. The CDR3, as DNA: TGTGCCAGCAGACCGGGACAGAGTTGGATTTTGGGCTACACCTTC. This encodes CASRPGQSWILGYTF.

The chain combines TRBV18 with TRBJ1-2; 9 bases line up with TRBD1. The trim removed 3 bases at V and 6 bases at J, leaving 8 bases unmatched. The CDR3 contains 15 residues. CDR1 and CDR2 from the germline V gene are KGHSH and LQKENI. The CDR3 nucleotides read TGTGCCAGCTCACCCCGACAGGGGGGCATAGATGGCTACACCTTC. Residues: CASSPRQGGIDGYTF.

This chain links TRBV5-1 with TRBJ2-1; a possible D gene is TRBD1 (6 bases). This CDR3 has 15 amino acids. Deletions cut 1 base from V and 6 bases from J, with 14 bases between. From germline, CDR1 is SGHRS and CDR2 YFSETQ. The CDR3 sequence is CASSLTGPPGNEQFF. CDR3 nucleotides: TGCGCCAGCAGCTTGACAGGGCCTCCTGGCAATGAGCAGTTCTTC.

V usage is TRBV4-1 and J usage is TRBJ1-4; 9 bases agree with TRBD1. Germline CDR1 is MGHRA and CDR2 is YSYEKL. Unmatched junction bases numbered 3, after V lost 1 base and J lost 6 bases. This CDR3 contains 15 residues. CDR3 in DNA: TGCGCCAGCAGCCAAGGGGGACAGGGAGATGAAAAACTGTTTTTT. Protein sequence: CASSQGGQGDEKLFF.

The chain couples TRBV6-5 to TRBJ1-2; 9 nucleotides match TRBD1. The CDR3 sequence is 14 residues long. With 6 bases clipped from V and 4 bases from J, the junction kept 6 bases outside the gene matches. CDR1 MNHEY and CDR2 SVGAGI come from the germline V gene. CDR3 coding DNA: TGTGCCAGCAGCTACCGACAGGGGGTCTATGGCTACACCTTC. Its protein product is CASSYRQGVYGYTF.

The chain joins TRBV6-5 to TRBJ2-7; TRBD2 matches 13 bases. Germline CDR1 reads MNHEY; CDR2 reads SVGAGI. V lost 6 bases and J lost 3; bases outside the gene matches: 5. The CDR3 runs to 15 residues. The CDR3: CASSYWTSGSYEQYF. The DNA for the CDR3 is TGTGCCAGCAGCTATTGGACTAGCGGGAGCTACGAGCAGTACTTC.

This chain connects TRBV5-1 to TRBJ2-7, with 8 nucleotides matching TRBD1. Germline V lookup: CDR1 SGHRS, CDR2 YFSETQ. J gave up 5 bases and V 4 bases, and 8 bases lay outside the gene matches. The CDR3 sequence is 14 residues long. The CDR3 sequence: CASSKDAGGNEQYF. CDR3 DNA sequence: TGCGCCAGCAGCAAGGACGCAGGGGGCAACGAGCAGTACTTC.

Concerning this clone: One junction end disagrees with the germline gene, perhaps due to a read error. The chain links TRBV6-1 to TRBJ2-2, with 9 bases fitting TRBD1. CDR1 is MNHNS, CDR2 SASEGT, per germline. This CDR3 region has 15 residues. Here the CDR3 reads CASREGQGRTGELFF. DNA of the CDR3: TGTGCCAGCAGGGAAGGACAGGGGAGGACCGGGGAGCTGTTTTTT.

V usage is TRBV6-1 and J usage is TRBJ1-2; tentatively, D is TRBD1 (5 bases). Germline CDR1 is MNHNS and CDR2 is SASEGT. V lost 1 base and J lost 4, with 19 bases in between. This CDR3 has 17 amino acids. CDR3 DNA: TGTGCCAGCAGTGAAGGAGGGACGGGAGCTTTGAGCTATGGCTACACCTTC. Its protein is CASSEGGTGALSYGYTF.

V usage is TRBV29-1 and J usage is TRBJ2-5, with 7 bases aligning to TRBD2. This CDR3 is built from 15 residues. CDR1 is SQVTM and CDR2 is ANQGSEA in the germline V gene. The J segment lost 4 bases and the V segment lost 2 bases, leaving 10 bases of the junction unmatched. This chain's CDR3 is CSVELAANNRETQYF. Written as DNA, the CDR3 is TGCAGCGTTGAACTAGCGGCTAATAACCGAGAGACCCAGTACTTC.

The chain recombines TRBV6-5 with TRBJ1-4; no firm D call. V was shortened by 2 bases and J by 5 bases, with 15 bases between the two germline ends. CDR3 length equals 16 residues. Germline values: CDR1 MNHEY, CDR2 SVGAGI. Here the CDR3 DNA reads TGTGCCAGCAGTTACCTCCAATCGACGGGAAATGAAAAACTGTTTTTT. Translating gives CASSYLQSTGNEKLFF.

The chain links TRBV27 to TRBJ2-7, with TRBD1 matching 7 bases. Germline CDR1 and CDR2: MNHEY and SMNVEV (reference sequence). There are 16 residues in the CDR3. V lost 4 bases, J lost 2 bases, and 11 bases stayed unmatched. CDR3: CASSSQGGVFTYEQYF. The CDR3 DNA sequence: TGTGCCAGCAGTTCCCAAGGGGGCGTTTTTACCTACGAGCAGTACTTC.

The chain is built from TRBV5-1 and TRBJ2-7, with TRBD1 identical over 9 bases. The J segment lost 2 bases and the V segment lost 4 bases, leaving 4 bases of the junction unmatched. Germline V gene data show CDR1 as SGHRS and CDR2 as YFSETQ. The CDR3 totals 14 residues. CDR3 nucleotide sequence: TGCGCCAGCAGCCAGGGACAGGGTCCCTACGAGCAGTACTTC. Translation gives CASSQGQGPYEQYF.

CDR3 loop: CASSEPLGSRLEQYF. CDR3 in DNA: TGTGCCAGCAGTGAACCGTTGGGCAGTCGCTTGGAGCAGTACTTC. This chain links TRBV6-1 with TRBJ2-7, with D uncertain. This CDR3 is 15 amino acids long. V was cut by 2 bases and J by 7 bases, with 18 bases left in between. The germline gives CDR1 MNHNS, CDR2 SASEGT.

The chain carries TRBV7-9 and TRBJ2-6; TRBD1 matches at 8 bases. With V trimmed by 5 bases and J by 2 bases, 5 bases remained unmatched. This CDR3 spans 16 amino acids. The germline V gene encodes CDR1 SEHNR and CDR2 FQNEAQ (reference sequence). CDR3 sequence reads: CASSPEDRAGANVLTF. In nucleotides, the CDR3 is TGTGCCAGCAGCCCGGAGGACAGGGCTGGGGCCAACGTCCTGACTTTC.